One sample yielded the 9 T cell receptor beta chains listed below, sequenced in a study of blood T cell repertoires in COVID-19. Only in-frame clones appear in the TCRdb table, and some are missing; sequencing was by immunoSEQ multiplex PCR. The sample lists under 300,000 clones; about 82% were seen once. Sequencing used peripheral blood. These receptors all come from a man of 80 years or more with acute or convalescent COVID-19.

With regard to this clone: A read error may account for a junction end that differs from germline. The chain combines TRBV7-7 with TRBJ2-7; 9 nucleotides agree with TRBD1. The CDR3 is 19 amino acids. Germline V gene data show CDR1 as SSHAT and CDR2 as FNYEAQ (reference sequence). The CDR3 protein is CASSLQPYPKGQGLYEQYF. The DNA of the CDR3 is TGTGCTAGCAGCTTACAACCCTACCCTAAGGGACAGGGACTGTACGAGCAGTACTTC.

Turning to this clone: The sample holds other DNA sequences that translate to the same CDR3. The V gene is TRBV5-1, the J gene TRBJ2-3, with D perhaps TRBD1 (5 bases). V gave up 0 bases and J gave up 4 bases, with 9 bases separating them. The germline CDR1 and CDR2 sequences are SGHRS and YFSETQ. The length of the CDR3 is 14 residues. This CDR3 reads CASSLGQGADTQYF. Written as DNA, the CDR3 is TGCGCCAGCAGCTTGGGCCAGGGTGCAGATACGCAGTATTTT.

V and J are TRBV7-2 and TRBJ1-5; tentatively, D is TRBD1 (5 bases). Trimming took 1 base from V and 1 from J, leaving 11 bases between them. The CDR3 is 16 residues long. Germline CDR1 and CDR2: SGHTA and FQGNSA. This CDR3 reads CASSLGRVGSNQPQHF. For the CDR3, the DNA is TGTGCCAGCAGCTTAGGCAGGGTGGGCAGCAATCAGCCCCAGCATTTT.

This clone was seen a handful of times. The J gene is TRBJ1-3, the V gene TRBV11-2, with 11 positions matching TRBD1. This CDR3 is 15 amino acids long. Trimming cost V 8 bases and J 3 bases; bases outside gene matches: 6. Germline V gives CDR1 SGHAT, CDR2 FQNNGV. In DNA, the CDR3 is TGTGCCAGCGGCCGGGACAGGGGGTTTGGAAACACCATATATTTT. Amino acids: CASGRDRGFGNTIYF.

V usage is TRBV5-1 and J usage is TRBJ1-6; tentatively, D is TRBD1 (5 bases). V was clipped by 4 bases and J by 2 bases, with 10 bases between them. Germline V gene lookup returns CDR1 SGHRS and CDR2 YFSETQ. The CDR3 is made up of 15 amino acids. CDR3 region: CASSQDSAYNSPLHF. In DNA, the CDR3 is TGCGCCAGCAGCCAAGACAGCGCCTATAATTCACCCCTCCACTTT.

This rearrangement joins TRBV9 to TRBJ2-6; a possible D gene is TRBD1 (5 bases). Germline V gene data show CDR1 as SGDLS and CDR2 as YYNGEE. Trimming left V 0 bases short and J 3 bases short, with 7 bases between. This CDR3 contains 15 residues. The CDR3 sequence: CASSVGTLGANVLTF. Here the CDR3 DNA reads TGTGCCAGCAGCGTAGGGACACTTGGGGCCAACGTCCTGACTTTC.

The chain joins TRBV27 to TRBJ1-2; a weak D match, TRBD1 (5 bases). The CDR3 runs to 15 residues. With 6 bases removed from V and 0 bases from J, the gap between germline ends came to 14 bases. The germline CDR1 and CDR2 sequences are MNHEY and SMNVEV (reference sequence). The CDR3 is CASSPRGRPNYGYTF. The DNA of the CDR3 is TGTGCCAGCAGCCCTAGGGGCAGGCCTAACTATGGCTACACCTTC.

The chain joins TRBV28 to TRBJ2-7; 11 nucleotides align to TRBD1. The CDR3 contains 14 residues. Germline lookup yields CDR1 MDHEN and CDR2 SYDVKM. Germline trimming cut 7 bases from V and 4 bases from J; bases unmatched to any gene: 6. The DNA for the CDR3 is TGTGCCAGCACAAGGACAGGGGGCCTGTACGAGCAGTACTTC. It codes for CASTRTGGLYEQYF.

The V gene is TRBV5-1, the J gene TRBJ1-5; 7 bases agree with TRBD1. CDR3 size: 15 residues. Germline V gene lookup returns CDR1 SGHRS and CDR2 YFSETQ. The junction had 6 bases not matched to a gene; V was cut back by 5 bases and J by 1 base. The CDR3 is CASRPTGSSNQPQHF. CDR3 DNA sequence: TGCGCCAGCAGACCGACAGGGTCGAGCAATCAGCCCCAGCATTTT.